The 22 T cell receptor beta chains reported below all come from one sample, sequenced in a study of cytomegalovirus exposure and HLA in healthy donors. Measured with immunoSEQ multiplex PCR; TCRdb has only the in-frame clones, and not every one. Of some 140,000 clones in the sample, 86% are singletons; the top ten hold roughly 3%. What was sequenced was PBMCs. The source of these receptors is a young man in good health and CMV-seronegative.

This chain links TRBV11-2 with TRBJ2-6, with D maybe TRBD1 (6 bases). The V gene lost 0 bases and the J gene lost 0 bases, with 9 bases spanning the gap. CDR1 and CDR2 (germline): SGHAT, FQNNGV. This CDR3 has 17 amino acids. The CDR3 DNA is TGTGCCAGCAGCTTAGAGGGGGCCAGCTCTGGGGCCAACGTCCTGACTTTC. As protein: CASSLEGASSGANVLTF.

This clone has a single count. The chain is built from TRBV18 and TRBJ1-2; D perhaps matches TRBD1 (6 bases). Trimming pared 2 bases from V and 5 bases from J, leaving 15 bases between. Germline CDR1 is KGHSH and CDR2 is LQKENI. The length of the CDR3 is 15 residues. Here the CDR3 reads CASSPGGAASYGYTF. In nucleotides, the CDR3 is TGTGCCAGCTCACCAGGGGGGGCGGCCTCTTATGGCTACACCTTC.

The chain carries TRBV5-6 and TRBJ1-1, with TRBD1 matching over 7 bases. The CDR3 contains 18 residues. Trimming removed 4 bases from V and 0 bases from J; junction bases left unmatched: 15. Germline values: CDR1 SGHDT, CDR2 YYEEEE. Here the CDR3 reads CASSPETRQGQLNTEAFF. For the CDR3, the DNA is TGTGCCAGCAGCCCGGAAACTCGACAGGGACAATTGAACACTGAAGCTTTCTTT.

This sequence joins TRBV27 and TRBJ2-3, with D possibly TRBD2 on 5 matching bases. The V and J ends lost 0 bases and 1 base respectively, with 8 bases between them. Germline V gives CDR1 MNHEY, CDR2 SMNVEV (reference sequence). The CDR3 extends over 15 amino acids. This CDR3 reads CASSLSRDGTDTQYF. CDR3 bases: TGTGCCAGCAGTTTATCGAGGGATGGCACAGATACGCAGTATTTT.

This chain uses TRBV11-2 with TRBJ2-7; perhaps TRBD2 as D (5 bases). This CDR3 contains 14 residues. The V end was cut by 4 bases, the J end by 2 bases, with 12 bases between. CDR1 SGHAT and CDR2 FQNNGV come from the germline V gene. The CDR3 sequence: CASSSLRAAYEQYF. CDR3 DNA: TGTGCCAGCAGCTCCCTGCGGGCGGCCTACGAGCAGTACTTC.

The V call is TRBV7-2, the J call TRBJ1-5; no clear D. The germline CDR1 and CDR2 sequences are SGHTA and FQGNSA. This CDR3 is 16 amino acids long. The V end lost 6 bases, the J end lost 8 bases, and 23 bases lay between the germline ends. The CDR3 reads CASSLNPGEKEEPQHF. CDR3 nucleotides: TGTGCCAGCAGTCTTAACCCCGGGGAAAAAGAGGAGCCCCAGCATTTT.

This chain connects TRBV2 to TRBJ2-5; 7 bases match TRBD2. V gave up 8 bases and J gave up 3 bases; unmatched junction bases: 9. Germline assignment: CDR1 SNHLY and CDR2 FYNNEI. CDR3 length: 14 residues. The CDR3 sequence: CASLYPLAEETQYF. CDR3 DNA sequence: TGTGCCAGCCTGTATCCGCTAGCGGAAGAGACCCAGTACTTC.

CDR3 in amino acids: CASSLLGSGGTGELFF. The DNA for the CDR3 is TGTGCCAGCAGCTTACTCGGGAGTGGGGGCACCGGGGAGCTGTTTTTT. V usage is TRBV11-2 and J usage is TRBJ2-2, with D maybe TRBD2 (6 bases). The germline CDR1 and CDR2 sequences are SGHAT and FQNNGV. V shed 2 bases and J shed 4 bases, with 14 bases lying between them. CDR3 length equals 16 residues.

V and J are TRBV10-3 and TRBJ2-1; 7 bases align to TRBD1. With 4 bases clipped from V and 1 base from J, the junction kept 7 bases outside the gene matches. Per the germline V gene, CDR1 is ENHRY and CDR2 is SYGVKD. The length of the CDR3 is 16 residues. The CDR3 coding sequence is TGTGCCATCAGTGCAGCGACAGGGTTGTCCTACAATGAGCAGTTCTTC. It translates to CAISAATGLSYNEQFF.

The CDR3 loop reads CASSLDPLYNSPLHF. CDR3 sequence (DNA): TGCGCCAGCAGCTTGGATCCGCTATATAATTCACCCCTCCACTTT. The chain links TRBV5-1 to TRBJ1-6; D not resolved. V was cut by 0 bases and J by 4 bases, with 8 bases left in between. Germline V gene sequence: CDR1 SGHRS, CDR2 YFSETQ. The CDR3 is made up of 15 amino acids.

V gene TRBV27 combines with J gene TRBJ1-6; D may be TRBD1 (6 bases). In germline, CDR1 is MNHEY, CDR2 SMNVEV (reference sequence). This CDR3 region has 16 residues. V was pared by 5 bases and J by 0 bases, with 11 bases between. The CDR3 is CASSNTGSSYNSPLHF. For the CDR3, the DNA is TGTGCCAGCAGTAACACAGGGAGCTCCTATAATTCACCCCTCCACTTT.

The V call is TRBV28, the J call TRBJ1-5; TRBD1 matches 10 bases. J gave up 6 bases and V 5 bases, and 7 bases lay outside the gene matches. CDR3 length equals 15 residues. Germline V gives CDR1 MDHEN, CDR2 SYDVKM. CDR3 residues: CASSTGQGPGQPQHF. The CDR3 DNA is TGTGCCAGCAGTACGGGACAGGGGCCAGGTCAGCCCCAGCATTTT.

The chain employs TRBV4-2 and TRBJ2-7, with TRBD1 matching over 7 bases. V lost 1 base to trimming and J lost 2 bases; unmatched junction nucleotides: 2. In germline, CDR1 is LGHNA, CDR2 YNFKEQ. The CDR3 contains 14 residues. CDR3 protein: CASSQGQGAYEQYF. CDR3 in DNA: TGTGCCAGCAGCCAAGGACAGGGAGCCTACGAGCAGTACTTC.

V and J are TRBV7-2 and TRBJ2-3; tentatively, D is TRBD1 (7 bases). Germline V CDR1 and CDR2: SGHTA, FQGNSA. CDR3 size: 17 residues. Trimming took off 3 bases at V and 0 bases at J, with 16 bases between the two ends. The CDR3 sequence: CASSFQLTGTSTDTQYF. The CDR3 DNA reads TGTGCCAGCAGCTTCCAACTGACAGGGACTAGCACAGATACGCAGTATTTT.

The V and J genes are TRBV19 and TRBJ2-7; a possible D gene is TRBD1 (5 bases). V lost 4 bases to trimming and J lost 2 bases, with 15 bases between them. CDR3 size: 15 residues. Per the germline V gene, CDR1 is LNHDA and CDR2 is SQIVND (reference sequence). The CDR3 sequence: CASSRGQLNAYEQYF. CDR3 bases: TGTGCCAGTAGTAGAGGACAACTCAATGCCTACGAGCAGTACTTC.

This rearrangement joins TRBV7-9 to TRBJ1-2; maybe TRBD1 (5 bases). The CDR3 sequence is 12 residues long. CDR1 and CDR2 (germline): SEHNR, FQNEAQ (reference sequence). V lost 5 bases, J lost 8 bases, and 12 bases lay in between. The DNA of the CDR3 is TGTGCCAGCAGCCAGGGAGGTCGGGGCTACACCTTC. This gives the protein CASSQGGRGYTF.

Here the CDR3 reads CASSQVAAEQYF. In DNA form, the CDR3 reads TGTGCCAGCAGCCAAGTTGCGGCAGAGCAGTACTTC. The rearrangement links TRBV4-2 to TRBJ2-7; D not resolved. The CDR3 covers 12 residues. V lost 1 base, J lost 7 bases, and 8 bases lay in between. The germline CDR1 and CDR2 sequences are LGHNA and YNFKEQ.

The rearrangement uses TRBV6-1 and TRBJ1-1; D remains unclear. Trimming stripped 7 bases from V and 3 bases from J, with 6 bases between. The CDR3 runs 11 residues. Germline lookup yields CDR1 MNHNS and CDR2 SASEGT. CDR3 sequence: CASTTYTEAFF. The DNA for the CDR3 is TGTGCCAGCACTACTTACACTGAAGCTTTCTTT.

CDR3 nucleotide sequence: TGCGCCAGCAGTGAGTCGATCCTAGCGGGAAGGGAGCAGTTCTTC. This translates into CASSESILAGREQFF. This chain links TRBV10-2 with TRBJ2-1, with 9 bases aligning to TRBD2. The ends lost 0 bases at V and 10 bases at J; junction bases unmatched: 7. Germline lookup yields CDR1 WSHSY and CDR2 SAAADI. This CDR3 is built from 15 residues.

The chain recombines TRBV4-2 with TRBJ2-1, with TRBD2 matching over 11 bases. With 1 base clipped from V and 1 base from J, the junction kept 3 bases outside the gene matches. Germline assignment: CDR1 LGHNA and CDR2 YNFKEQ. The CDR3 covers 17 residues. In nucleotides, the CDR3 is TGTGCCAGCAGCCAAGCGACTAGCGGGGTATCCTACAATGAGCAGTTCTTC. Translating gives CASSQATSGVSYNEQFF.

The rearrangement links TRBV27 to TRBJ1-5; D is uncertain. Trimming cost V 3 bases and J 1 base, with 7 bases left between them. The CDR3 contains 14 residues. Germline V gene sequence: CDR1 MNHEY, CDR2 SMNVEV (reference sequence). The CDR3 region is CASSFAVSNQPQHF. The DNA for the CDR3 is TGTGCCAGCAGTTTTGCGGTCAGCAATCAGCCCCAGCATTTT.

A note on this clone: Other DNA sequences within the sample encode an identical CDR3. The chain combines TRBV20-1 with TRBJ2-7, with TRBD2 matching over 8 bases. Per germline, CDR1 DFQATT and CDR2 SNEGSKA (reference sequence). V trimming: 6 bases; J trimming: 3 bases; junction bases outside the gene matches: 1. The CDR3 totals 11 residues. Here the CDR3 DNA reads TGCAGTGCAGGGACTAGCTACGAGCAGTACTTC. Its translation: CSAGTSYEQYF.